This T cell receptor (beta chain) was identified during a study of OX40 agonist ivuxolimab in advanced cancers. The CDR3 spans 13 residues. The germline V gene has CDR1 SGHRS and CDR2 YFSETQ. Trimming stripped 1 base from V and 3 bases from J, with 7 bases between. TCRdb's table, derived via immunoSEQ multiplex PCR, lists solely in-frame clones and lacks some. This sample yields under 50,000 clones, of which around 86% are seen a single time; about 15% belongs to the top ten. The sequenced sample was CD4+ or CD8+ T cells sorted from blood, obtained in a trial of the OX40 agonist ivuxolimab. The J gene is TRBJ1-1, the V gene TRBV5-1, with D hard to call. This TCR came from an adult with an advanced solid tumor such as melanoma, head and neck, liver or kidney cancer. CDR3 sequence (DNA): TGCGCCAGCAGCTTGCTCGGACACACTGAAGCTTTCTTT. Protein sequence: CASSLLGHTEAFF.